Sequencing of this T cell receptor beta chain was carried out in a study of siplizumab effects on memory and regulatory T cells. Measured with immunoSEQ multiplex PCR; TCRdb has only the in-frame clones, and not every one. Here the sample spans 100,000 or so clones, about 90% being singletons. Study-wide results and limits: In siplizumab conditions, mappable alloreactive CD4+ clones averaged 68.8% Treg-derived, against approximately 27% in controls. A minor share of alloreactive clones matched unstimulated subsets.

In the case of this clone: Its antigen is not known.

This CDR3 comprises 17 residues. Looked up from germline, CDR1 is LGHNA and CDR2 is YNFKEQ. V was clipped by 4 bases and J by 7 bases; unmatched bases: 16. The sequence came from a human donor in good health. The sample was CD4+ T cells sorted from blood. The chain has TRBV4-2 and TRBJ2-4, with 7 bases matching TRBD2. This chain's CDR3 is CASSPRARQRDGNIQYF. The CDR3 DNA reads TGTGCCAGCAGCCCCAGAGCAAGACAGCGGGATGGGAACATTCAGTACTTC.